Described below is a single T cell receptor (beta chain) sequence and its context. Its antigen remains unidentified. The source of the sample is a study of cytomegalovirus exposure and HLA in healthy donors. The overall study: HLA-typed donors contributed some 83 million unique TCRs, which were held in an early data release.

13 Jbeta primers and 60 Vbeta primers were used for the PCR. This table comes from immunoSEQ multiplex PCR, and its TCRdb copy is limited to in-frame clones, with some not included. The data contain over 200,000 clones, roughly 89% of them seen just once; the ten biggest clones take up roughly 1%. The CDR3 sequence is 15 residues long. Germline loops: CDR1 LGHNA, CDR2 YNFKEQ. Trimming removed 6 bases from V and 8 bases from J; junction bases left unmatched: 10. Overall study findings and caveats: For most TCR beta V segments, an earlier analysis put the productive rate at about 87% or about 30% of the time.

This chain links TRBV4-2 with TRBJ1-4; 9 bases map to TRBD1. The sample taken for sequencing was PBMCs. The receptor was derived from a woman under 30 in good health and CMV-seronegative. CDR3 in DNA: TGTGCCAGCAGGATTGTCGGGACAGGGAGCGAAAAACTGTTTTTT. Amino acid sequence: CASRIVGTGSEKLFF.